This T cell receptor beta chain was obtained from a study of T cells in Graves' hyperthyroidism and ophthalmopathy. The source material, RNA transcripts, was used to amplify TCR beta CDR3 regions. Researchers ran a first-round RT-PCR on the TCR CDR3 using the HTBI primer set. TCRdb analysed the multiplex PCR reads with MiXCR anew, one entry per CDR3 protein. Seen here are fewer than 250,000 distinct CDR3 sequences, over 15% observed once, and the top ten hold 50%. The CDR3 is made up of 19 amino acids. V dropped 5 bases and J dropped 4; count of bases not matched to a gene: 13. CDR1 is SGHAT and CDR2 is FQNNGV in the germline V gene.

Input material: blood. The V and J genes are TRBV11-2 and TRBJ2-3; 15 bases match TRBD2. The source of this sequence is a man over 45 with Graves' hyperthyroidism. CDR3 residues: CASSLNPGLAGGGADTQYF. The CDR3 region has the DNA TGTGCCAGCAGCCTAAACCCAGGACTAGCGGGAGGGGGCGCAGATACGCAGTATTTT.